A selection of T cell receptor beta chains follows, all from one sample in a study of OX40 agonist ivuxolimab in advanced cancers. Clones were sequenced by immunoSEQ multiplex PCR, and TCRdb holds only the in-frame ones, with some missing. The data show approximately 80,000 clones, 85% seen once. Sequencing was performed on CD4+ or CD8+ T cells sorted from blood, taken in a trial of the OX40 agonist ivuxolimab. These receptors all stem from an adult with an advanced solid tumor such as melanoma, head and neck, liver or kidney cancer. Both conserved end residues are part of each CDR3. Fields, in order: J gene, clone size, D gene, V gene, CDR3 protein, CDR3 DNA. D genes are given only for firm matches. Not every row has a clone size; where given, it reads once, few, many or a size class.

j_call: TRBJ2-1; clone_size: .; d_call: TRBD2; v_call: TRBV6-1; cdr3_aa: CASSVSGGYNEQFF; cdr3_nt: TGTGCCAGCAGTGTGAGCGGGGGGTACAATGAGCAGTTCTTC
j_call: TRBJ2-3; clone_size: .; d_call: .; v_call: TRBV7-9; cdr3_aa: CASSLSDRTDTQYF; cdr3_nt: TGTGCCAGCAGCTTAAGCGACCGCACAGATACGCAGTATTTT
j_call: TRBJ1-1; clone_size: .; d_call: .; v_call: TRBV7-9; cdr3_aa: CASSRWGTGNYKNTEAFF; cdr3_nt: TGTGCCAGCAGCCGTTGGGGTACAGGGAACTACAAAAACACTGAAGCTTTCTTT
j_call: TRBJ1-5; clone_size: .; d_call: .; v_call: TRBV19; cdr3_aa: CASHPGRVGQPQHF; cdr3_nt: TGTGCCAGTCACCCAGGGAGGGTAGGACAGCCCCAGCATTTT
j_call: TRBJ1-1; clone_size: few; d_call: .; v_call: TRBV5-1; cdr3_aa: CASSSQGGSEAFF; cdr3_nt: TGCGCCAGCAGCTCACAGGGTGGCTCTGAAGCTTTCTTT
j_call: TRBJ1-2; clone_size: .; d_call: TRBD1; v_call: TRBV5-4; cdr3_aa: CASGNAQGASGYTF; cdr3_nt: TGTGCCAGCGGAAATGCACAGGGGGCTTCCGGCTACACCTTC
j_call: TRBJ2-4; clone_size: .; d_call: TRBD2; v_call: TRBV4-3; cdr3_aa: CASSQQTSGGASHIQYF; cdr3_nt: TGCGCCAGCAGCCAACAAACTAGCGGGGGGGCCTCCCACATTCAGTACTTC
j_call: TRBJ1-2; clone_size: once; d_call: .; v_call: TRBV2; cdr3_aa: CASSVTGRTNYGYTF; cdr3_nt: TGTGCCAGCAGCGTCACAGGGCGTACTAACTATGGCTACACCTTC
j_call: TRBJ1-2; clone_size: few; d_call: .; v_call: TRBV11-1; cdr3_aa: CASANGWGGYTF; cdr3_nt: TGTGCCAGCGCGAACGGGTGGGGAGGCTACACCTTC
j_call: TRBJ2-2; clone_size: .; d_call: .; v_call: TRBV7-3; cdr3_aa: CASSPVVTGELFF; cdr3_nt: TGTGCCAGCAGCCCCGTGGTTACCGGGGAGCTGTTTTTT
j_call: TRBJ1-1; clone_size: few; d_call: .; v_call: TRBV30; cdr3_aa: CAWSVLGGPNTEAFF; cdr3_nt: TGTGCCTGGAGTGTACTTGGGGGCCCGAACACTGAAGCTTTCTTT
j_call: TRBJ1-4; clone_size: .; d_call: .; v_call: TRBV30; cdr3_aa: CAYQGGEEKLFF; cdr3_nt: TGTGCCTACCAGGGTGGTGAAGAAAAACTGTTTTTT
j_call: TRBJ2-7; clone_size: .; d_call: TRBD1; v_call: TRBV6-6; cdr3_aa: CASSQIRGNSYEQYF; cdr3_nt: TGTGCCAGCAGCCAGATCAGGGGGAACAGCTACGAGCAGTACTTC
j_call: TRBJ1-5; clone_size: once; d_call: TRBD1; v_call: TRBV10-3; cdr3_aa: CATGTGLDQPQHF; cdr3_nt: TGTGCCACTGGGACAGGGCTGGATCAGCCCCAGCATTTT
j_call: TRBJ1-3; clone_size: once; d_call: .; v_call: TRBV19; cdr3_aa: CASSIDGTPLSGNTIYF; cdr3_nt: TGTGCCAGTAGTATAGACGGGACACCCCTCTCTGGAAACACCATATATTTT
j_call: TRBJ2-3; clone_size: .; d_call: .; v_call: TRBV7-9; cdr3_aa: CASSLSVGLDGGDTQYF; cdr3_nt: TGTGCCAGCAGCTTAAGTGTCGGCCTAGACGGTGGAGATACGCAGTATTTT
j_call: TRBJ2-5; clone_size: few; d_call: .; v_call: TRBV6-5; cdr3_aa: CASSPDYTQETQYF; cdr3_nt: TGTGCCAGCAGTCCCGATTATACACAAGAGACCCAGTACTTC
j_call: TRBJ1-6; clone_size: .; d_call: TRBD1; v_call: TRBV7-8; cdr3_aa: CASSLGDRGSPLHF; cdr3_nt: TGTGCCAGCAGCTTAGGGGACAGGGGATCACCCCTCCACTTT
j_call: TRBJ2-7; clone_size: .; d_call: .; v_call: TRBV9; cdr3_aa: CASSVATHSYEQYF; cdr3_nt: TGTGCCAGCAGCGTAGCCACACACTCCTACGAGCAGTACTTC
j_call: TRBJ1-2; clone_size: .; d_call: .; v_call: TRBV30; cdr3_aa: CAWSTGGGYTF; cdr3_nt: TGTGCCTGGAGTACGGGGGGTGGCTACACCTTC
j_call: TRBJ2-3; clone_size: .; d_call: .; v_call: TRBV7-3; cdr3_aa: CASRVGSSTDTQYF; cdr3_nt: TGTGCCAGCAGGGTCGGATCATCTACAGATACGCAGTATTTT
j_call: TRBJ1-2; clone_size: .; d_call: .; v_call: TRBV18; cdr3_aa: CASSPDSDTSYGYTF; cdr3_nt: TGTGCCAGCTCACCGGACAGTGATACCTCCTATGGCTACACCTTC
j_call: TRBJ1-4; clone_size: .; d_call: TRBD1; v_call: TRBV7-2; cdr3_aa: CASSLGQGNEKLFF; cdr3_nt: TGTGCCAGCAGCTTAGGACAGGGAAATGAAAAACTGTTTTTT
j_call: TRBJ2-7; clone_size: .; d_call: .; v_call: TRBV30; cdr3_aa: CAWTREVRLYEQYF; cdr3_nt: TGTGCCTGGACCAGGGAGGTCCGGCTCTACGAGCAGTACTTC
j_call: TRBJ1-2; clone_size: .; d_call: .; v_call: TRBV2; cdr3_aa: CASSEVAGYYGYTF; cdr3_nt: TGTGCCAGCAGTGAAGTCGCAGGTTACTATGGCTACACCTTC
j_call: TRBJ1-2; clone_size: .; d_call: .; v_call: TRBV15; cdr3_aa: CATSRDFAQYGYTF; cdr3_nt: TGTGCCACCAGCAGAGATTTTGCCCAATATGGCTACACCTTC
j_call: TRBJ1-2; clone_size: .; d_call: .; v_call: TRBV11-2; cdr3_aa: CASSLDRTHYGYTF; cdr3_nt: TGTGCCAGCAGCTTAGATAGGACTCACTATGGCTACACCTTC
j_call: TRBJ1-1; clone_size: .; d_call: .; v_call: TRBV6-5; cdr3_aa: CASSYGAGWNTEAFF; cdr3_nt: TGTGCCAGCAGTTACGGGGCGGGGTGGAACACTGAAGCTTTCTTT
j_call: TRBJ1-2; clone_size: .; d_call: .; v_call: TRBV7-2; cdr3_aa: CASSPGAGARGYGYTF; cdr3_nt: TGTGCCAGCAGCCCAGGGGCAGGGGCCCGTGGTTATGGCTACACCTTC
j_call: TRBJ2-3; clone_size: few; d_call: .; v_call: TRBV30; cdr3_aa: CASGLVTDTQYF; cdr3_nt: TGTGCCTCCGGTCTAGTTACCGATACGCAGTATTTT
j_call: TRBJ1-1; clone_size: once; d_call: .; v_call: TRBV12-5; cdr3_aa: CASGLTENTEAFF; cdr3_nt: TGTGCTAGTGGTTTGACGGAGAACACTGAAGCTTTCTTT
j_call: TRBJ1-4; clone_size: .; d_call: TRBD1; v_call: TRBV5-8; cdr3_aa: CASRRDRGNEKLFF; cdr3_nt: TGTGCCAGCAGAAGGGACAGGGGTAACGAAAAACTGTTTTTT
j_call: TRBJ2-2; clone_size: .; d_call: .; v_call: TRBV5-1; cdr3_aa: CASSLGSEGGELFF; cdr3_nt: TGCGCCAGCAGCTTGGGATCTGAGGGAGGGGAGCTGTTTTTT
j_call: TRBJ2-1; clone_size: .; d_call: .; v_call: TRBV2; cdr3_aa: CASSESRRGDEQFF; cdr3_nt: TGTGCCAGCAGTGAAAGTAGGAGGGGCGACGAGCAGTTCTTC
j_call: TRBJ2-1; clone_size: .; d_call: .; v_call: TRBV6-1; cdr3_aa: CASSEQYNEQFF; cdr3_nt: TGTGCCAGCAGTGAACAGTACAATGAGCAGTTCTTC
j_call: TRBJ1-1; clone_size: .; d_call: TRBD1; v_call: TRBV5-1; cdr3_aa: CASSSDRDTEAFF; cdr3_nt: TGCGCCAGCAGCTCGGACAGGGACACTGAAGCTTTCTTT
j_call: TRBJ2-5; clone_size: few; d_call: TRBD2; v_call: TRBV6-5; cdr3_aa: CASSYSGRVGETQYF; cdr3_nt: TGTGCCAGCAGTTACTCGGGGAGGGTTGGAGAGACCCAGTACTTC
j_call: TRBJ2-1; clone_size: .; d_call: .; v_call: TRBV4-3; cdr3_aa: CASSQDLKQLFF; cdr3_nt: TGCGCCAGCAGCCAAGACCTAAAGCAACTGTTCTTC